This entry describes one T cell receptor (beta chain). This sample was taken from a study of blood T cell repertoires in COVID-19. For the study at large: COVID-19 samples collected from the United States, Italy and Spain covered acute and convalescent phases. Sample material is recorded as cDNA or gDNA derived from T cells, B-cell-depleted T cells, or PBMCs.

Germline CDR1 SGHTA, CDR2 FQGTGA. J was trimmed by 4 bases and V by 5 bases; bases with no gene match: 7. This CDR3 is built from 15 residues. Recruitment covered about two dozen US areas and drew participants whose ages spanned about 18 to 100 years. Generated by immunoSEQ multiplex PCR, the TCRdb table keeps only in-frame clones and is missing some. Of 350,000 to 500,000 clones in the sample, 70% to 90% were seen once. Sample: PBMCs or T cells enriched from blood (not recorded which). The chain combines TRBV7-3 with TRBJ2-1; 8 bases map to TRBD1. This clonotype was obtained from a woman aged 18-35 years who had been exposed to COVID-19. In nucleotides, the CDR3 is TGTGCCAGCAGCCCTCTGAGGACAGGGTACAATGAGCAGTTCTTC. Translated, it gives CASSPLRTGYNEQFF.